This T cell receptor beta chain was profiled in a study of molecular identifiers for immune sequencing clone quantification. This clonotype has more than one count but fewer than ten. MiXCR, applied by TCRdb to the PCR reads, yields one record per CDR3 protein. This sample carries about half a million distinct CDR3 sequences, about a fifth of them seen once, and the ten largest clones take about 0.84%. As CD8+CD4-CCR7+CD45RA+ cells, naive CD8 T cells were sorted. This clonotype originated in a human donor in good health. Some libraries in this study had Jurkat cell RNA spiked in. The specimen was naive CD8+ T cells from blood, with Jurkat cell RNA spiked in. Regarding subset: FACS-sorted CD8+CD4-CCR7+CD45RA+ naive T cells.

The CDR3 coding sequence is TGCAGTGCTAGAGCCGCCAGCTCCTACGAGCAGTACTTC. Its translation is CSARAASSYEQYF. The V and J genes are TRBV20-1 and TRBJ2-7; D remains unclear. CDR1 DFQATT and CDR2 SNEGSKA come from the germline V gene (reference sequence). The CDR3 length is 13 residues. The V end was cut by 1 base, the J end by 0 bases, with 7 bases between.